Sequencing of this T cell receptor beta chain was carried out in a study of Ad26.COV2.S vaccination and SARS-CoV-2 variants. Produced via immunoSEQ multiplex PCR; TCRdb's table is partial and in-frame only. The sample lists roughly 320,000 clones, 80% to 90% seen once, with roughly 3.1% in the top ten. The V and J ends lost 2 bases and 0 bases, in that order; junction bases with no gene match: 11. Germline CDR1 and CDR2: SGHVS and FNYEAQ. The CDR3 consists of 19 residues. The treatment is: 19 received Ad26.COV2.S at low or high dose, single or two shots; 5 received placebo; per-sample allocation not given. Samples were taken on day 63 after the first vaccine or placebo injection.

Sequences were derived from peripheral blood, sampled in a trial of Ad26.COV2.S vaccine versus placebo. The gene calls are TRBV7-6 and TRBJ2-1, with TRBD1 identical over 9 bases. The receptor was isolated from a person between 18 and 65 years old who received the Ad26.COV2.S COVID-19 vaccine or a placebo. The CDR3: CASSLPSGQGLSSYNEQFF. CDR3 coding DNA: TGTGCCAGCAGCTTACCATCGGGACAGGGATTAAGCTCCTACAATGAGCAGTTCTTC.